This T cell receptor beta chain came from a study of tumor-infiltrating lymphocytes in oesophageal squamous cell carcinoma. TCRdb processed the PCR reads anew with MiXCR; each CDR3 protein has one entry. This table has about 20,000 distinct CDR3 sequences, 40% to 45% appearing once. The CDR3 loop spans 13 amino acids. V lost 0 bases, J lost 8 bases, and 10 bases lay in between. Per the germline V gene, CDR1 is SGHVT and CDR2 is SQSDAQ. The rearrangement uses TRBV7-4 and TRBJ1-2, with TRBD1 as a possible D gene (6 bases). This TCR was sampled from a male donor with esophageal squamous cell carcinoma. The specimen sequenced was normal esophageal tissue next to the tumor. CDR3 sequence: CASSLAYRAGYTF. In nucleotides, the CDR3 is TGTGCCAGCAGCTTAGCCTACAGGGCGGGCTACACCTTC.